This TCR beta chain originates from a study of identical twins. The V gene lost 2 bases and the J gene lost 2 bases, with 12 bases spanning the gap. CDR1 is MGHRA and CDR2 is YSYEKL in the germline V gene. This CDR3 has 15 amino acids. From the 5' RACE reads, TCRdb called clonotypes with MiXCR, one entry per CDR3 protein. Among a few hundred thousand distinct CDR3 sequences listed, 9.6% were seen once. These records were also assigned to another study, of yellow fever vaccine responses in identical twins.

Sequenced: PBMCs. The chain employs TRBV4-1 and TRBJ2-5; D perhaps matches TRBD2 (7 bases). This clonotype was sampled from a woman aged 18-35 years in good health. The CDR3: CASSQFGGRQETQYF. CDR3 in DNA: TGCGCCAGCAGCCAATTCGGGGGGCGACAAGAGACCCAGTACTTC.